Here is one T cell receptor beta chain with its context. Its antigen is not yet known. No qualities accompany the bases; no much larger clone lies one base away. This sample stems from a study of tumor-infiltrating lymphocytes in primary liver carcinoma listed by TCRdb under 2017. Regarding the complete study: Of the five patients, three men and two women aged 30 to 69 years, four had hepatocellular carcinoma and one had combined HCC and intrahepatic cholangiocarcinoma. Across five regions of each liver tumor, along with adjacent normal tissue and blood, the study brought together TCRbeta repertoire sequencing, expression microarrays and whole-exome sequencing. TCRbeta repertoire sequencing covered 35 specimens from 5 patients: around 25 tumor regions, 5 adjacent noncancerous liver tissues and 5 peripheral blood samples. Tumors of the five patients were stage T1-T3 N0M0 with maximum diameters of roughly 4.2 to 10 cm. Samples yielded roughly 3.5 to 7.5 million productive TCRbeta reads; read depth did not differ significantly between tissue types. Repertoires from technical replicates were highly reproducible, with mean shared-clone rates about 0.91 and correlation coefficients above 0.98.

On the study overall, not on this receptor specifically: Only the TCR beta chain was sequenced, so true repertoire diversity is likely underestimated because unpaired alpha chains were not captured. Only five or six patients were included in the study, and the authors note that the findings should be validated in a larger study. Comparison of CD4+ and CD8+ T cell repertoires was precluded by the use of bulk unsorted samples. Consistent with antigen-driven expansion, pairs of tumor regions showed higher repertoire overlap (mean about 36%) than either tumor-adjacent pairs (around 17%) or tumor-blood pairs (around 15%). Compared with blood, tumors had a significantly larger share of the repertoire taken up by the top 250 clones (p = 0.039).

Total RNA and DNA were co-extracted from roughly 18-30 mg of bulk tissue with the AllPrep DNA/RNA mini kit, without cell sorting. Between late 2015 and early 2016, a few patients in China with histopathologically diagnosed primary liver carcinoma had surgical resection. Patients had chronic HBV infection and were treatment-naive at sampling. Fresh tumor and adjacent tissue pieces were bisected; one half was stored in RNAlater at -80°C, the other sent for histology. Looking up the germline V gene yields CDR1 MGHRA and CDR2 YSYEKL. The CDR3 holds 12 amino acids from the cysteine to the phenylalanine. Only the CDR3 portion is preserved as DNA: 36 bases, with reading frame beginning at the first base. Starting from approximately 500 ng total RNA, TCRbeta-specific cDNA was produced by reverse transcription with a constant-region primer and ProtoScript II reverse transcriptase. Three nested multiplex PCR rounds, following a slightly modified ARM-PCR procedure, were used to build the TCRbeta libraries. Each of the first two PCR rounds ran for around 11 cycles using multiplex TRBV1-TRBV30 forward primers together with a Cbeta reverse primer. Sample barcodes and Illumina adapters were attached in a final 25-cycle PCR using Deep VentR polymerase. Before sequencing, amplicons between 200 and 500 bp were purified from gel using a QIAquick gel extraction kit. An Illumina HiSeq 2500 was used to sequence the TCRbeta amplicons, generating 250-bp paired-end reads. The authors' pipeline ran thus. To recover full CDR3 sequences, reads were quality-trimmed using Trimmomatic v0.33 and paired reads were then merged using FLASH v1.2.11. MiGEC v1.2.1b assigned V, D and J germline segments to the rearranged TCRbeta sequences. VDJtools v1.0.0 computed clonotype statistics and Shannon-Wiener diversity indices. To reduce sampling bias, subsequent analyses other than the diversity analysis used only the 250 most abundant clonotypes in each sample. The public reads were quality trimmed at Q25 with fastp and then assembled into clones with MiXCR by TCRdb, keeping productive beta chains. When rows share a CDR3 protein, they turn into one entry using the most common DNA and genes. In this record, the V and J calls reflect TCRdb's handling and not the investigators' own analysis. Within this sample are approximately 92,000 distinct CDR3 sequences, with around 70% of them counted one time only. The top ten clonotypes cover 27% of the sample.

The chain joins TRBV4-1 to TRBJ2-1, with TRBD2 identical over 9 junction bases. The TCR originated in a man aged 35 to 55 with primary liver carcinoma and hepatitis B virus infection. Sequencing was performed on tumor-adjacent normal liver tissue. The encoded CDR3 is CVSSQAGGEQFF. The sequenced DNA is TGCGTCAGTAGCCAAGCGGGAGGTGAGCAGTTCTTC.